This entry describes one T cell receptor (beta chain). As yet, its antigen is unknown. Specified time point: cycle 4 day 1 (C4D1), after less than 7 weeks of nivolumab. Each patient relapsed following autologous stem cell transplantation, and prior brentuximab vedotin exposure differed. Complete response, partial response or progressive disease was each patient's best response. The data belong to a study of PD-1 blockade in classical Hodgkin lymphoma. Overall study results and limits: Complete responders had baseline diversity similar to newly diagnosed patients.

This table comes from immunoSEQ multiplex PCR, and its TCRdb copy is limited to in-frame clones, with some not included. The sample records about 19,000 clones, 76% being singletons. Looked up from germline, CDR1 is MDHEN and CDR2 is SYDVKM. The V and J ends lost 5 bases and 0 bases respectively, with 16 bases between them. This CDR3 is 16 amino acids long. The receptor was isolated from a human donor with classical Hodgkin lymphoma. The chain has TRBV28 and TRBJ1-1; no reliable D call. The specimen was peripheral blood mononuclear cells (PBMCs), collected before the fourth cycle of nivolumab. In DNA form, the CDR3 reads TGTGCCAGCAGTCCGAGAAGTAATACCGTGAACACTGAAGCTTTCTTT. Translated: CASSPRSNTVNTEAFF.